The source of this TCR beta chain is a study of blood T cells in healthy people across ages. Samples had at least 7 million PBMCs isolated from them. This clonotype came up many times. For the second PCR, which ran for about 7 to 11 cycles, a sample-barcoded 5' primer and a J-beta primer mix were used. TCRdb itself ran the 5' RACE reads through MiXCR, one entry per CDR3 protein. The table has around 1,600,000 distinct CDR3 sequences, about 45% seen once; the top ten hold over 3.5%. V shed 5 bases and J 5 bases; nucleotides not matched to a gene: 10. Germline V gene lookup returns CDR1 SQVTM and CDR2 ANQGSEA. This CDR3 has 14 residues.

Specimen: blood. The V and J genes are TRBV29-1 and TRBJ2-7; 9 nucleotides line up with TRBD1. The origin of this receptor is a woman between 18 and 29 years old in good health. The CDR3 sequence: CSVWAGTGSHEQYF. In DNA form, the CDR3 reads TGCAGCGTTTGGGCGGGGACAGGGTCCCACGAGCAGTACTTC.